The clone carrying this T cell receptor (beta chain) was observed many times. As yet, its antigen is unknown. This sample is part of a study of early T cells in non-severe SARS-CoV-2 infection. On the study more broadly: RNA in bulk from unsorted whole blood was sequenced, and chains were unpaired. Regarding the study as a whole: Reliance on VDJdb matching favored anti-spike CD8 responses; private and CD4 specificities were missed.

Individual cDNA molecules carried attached unique molecular identifiers. TCRdb independently ran MiXCR on the 5' RACE reads; one entry per CDR3 protein. This sample has under 90,000 distinct CDR3 sequences, with approximately 15% found just once. The germline V gene encodes CDR1 SGHTA and CDR2 FQGTGA. Unmatched junction bases numbered 9, after V lost 2 bases and J lost 1 base. This CDR3 spans 18 amino acids. This sequence originates from an adult who was a healthcare worker with PCR-confirmed SARS-CoV-2 infection or an uninfected control (not recorded which). The rearrangement joins TRBV7-3 to TRBJ2-5, with 11 bases that match TRBD2. The sequenced sample was whole blood. The CDR3 DNA reads TGTGCCAGCAGCTTATCCCCCAGACTAGCGGGGACCCAAGAGACCCAGTACTTC. Translating it yields CASSLSPRLAGTQETQYF. The whole variable domain, remainder taken from reference TRBV7-3 and TRBJ2-5, is GAGVSQTPSNKVTEKGKYVELRCDPISGHTALYWYRQSLGQGPEFLIYFQGTGAADDSGLPNDRFFAVRPEGSVSTLKIQRTERGDSAVYLCASSLSPRLAGTQETQYFGPGTRLLVL.